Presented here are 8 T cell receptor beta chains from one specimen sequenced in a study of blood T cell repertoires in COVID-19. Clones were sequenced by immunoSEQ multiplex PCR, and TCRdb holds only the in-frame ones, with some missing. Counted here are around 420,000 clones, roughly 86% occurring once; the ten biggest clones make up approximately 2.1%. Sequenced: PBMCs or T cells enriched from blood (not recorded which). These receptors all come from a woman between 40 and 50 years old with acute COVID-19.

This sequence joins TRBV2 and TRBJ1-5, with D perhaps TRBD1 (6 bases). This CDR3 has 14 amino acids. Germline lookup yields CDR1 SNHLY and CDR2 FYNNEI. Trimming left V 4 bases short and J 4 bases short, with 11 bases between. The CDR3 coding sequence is TGTGCCAGCAGTGGGGGACACAAAAATCAGCCCCAGCATTTT. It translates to CASSGGHKNQPQHF.

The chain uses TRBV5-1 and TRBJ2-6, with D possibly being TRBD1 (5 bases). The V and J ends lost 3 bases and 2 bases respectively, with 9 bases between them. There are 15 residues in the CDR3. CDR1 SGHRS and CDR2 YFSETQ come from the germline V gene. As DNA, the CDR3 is TGCGCCAGCAGCTCGTCAGGGACTGGGGCCAACGTCCTGACTTTC. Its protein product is CASSSSGTGANVLTF. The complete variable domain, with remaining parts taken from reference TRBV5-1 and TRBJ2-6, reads KAGVTQTPRYLIKTRGQQVTLSCSPISGHRSVSWYQQTPGQGLQFLFEYFSETQRNKGNFPGRFSGRQFSNSRSEMNVSTLELGDSALYLCASSSSGTGANVLTFGAGSRLTVL.

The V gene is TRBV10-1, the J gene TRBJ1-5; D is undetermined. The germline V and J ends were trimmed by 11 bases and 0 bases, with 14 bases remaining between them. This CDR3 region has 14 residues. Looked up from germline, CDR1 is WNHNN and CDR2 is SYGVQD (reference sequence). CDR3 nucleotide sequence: TGCGCCGGAACTAGGGAAAATAGCAATCAGCCCCAGCATTTT. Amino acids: CAGTRENSNQPQHF.

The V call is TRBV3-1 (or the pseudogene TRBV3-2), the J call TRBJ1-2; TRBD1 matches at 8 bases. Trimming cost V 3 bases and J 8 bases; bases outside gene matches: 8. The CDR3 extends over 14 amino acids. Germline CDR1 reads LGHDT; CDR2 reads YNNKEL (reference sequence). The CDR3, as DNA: TGTGCCAGCAGCCACACGGACAGGGACGGAGGCTACACCTTC. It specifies CASSHTDRDGGYTF.

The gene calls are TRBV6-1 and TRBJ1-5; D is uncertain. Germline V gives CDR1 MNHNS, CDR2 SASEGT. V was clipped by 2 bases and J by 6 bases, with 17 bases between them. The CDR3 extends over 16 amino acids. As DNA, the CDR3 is TGTGCCAGCAGTGAACTTCCGGGAAAACGGGGTCAGCCCCAGCATTTT. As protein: CASSELPGKRGQPQHF.

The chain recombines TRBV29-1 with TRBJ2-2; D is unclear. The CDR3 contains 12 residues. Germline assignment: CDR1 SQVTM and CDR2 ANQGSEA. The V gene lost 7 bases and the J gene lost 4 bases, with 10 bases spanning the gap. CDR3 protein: CSAAGPTGELFF. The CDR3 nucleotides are TGCAGCGCCGCTGGGCCCACCGGGGAGCTGTTTTTT.

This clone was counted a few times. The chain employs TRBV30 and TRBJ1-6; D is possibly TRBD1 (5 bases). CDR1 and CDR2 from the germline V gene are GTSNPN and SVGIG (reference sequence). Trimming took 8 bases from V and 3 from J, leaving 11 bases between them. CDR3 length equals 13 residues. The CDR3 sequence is CAKQRGYNSPLHF. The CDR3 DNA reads TGTGCCAAGCAAAGGGGCTATAATTCACCCCTCCACTTT.

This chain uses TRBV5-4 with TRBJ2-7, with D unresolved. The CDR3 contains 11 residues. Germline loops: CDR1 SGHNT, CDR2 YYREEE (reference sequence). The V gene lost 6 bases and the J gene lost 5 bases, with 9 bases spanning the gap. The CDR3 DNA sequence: TGTGCCAGCACCAACTACGACGAGCAGTACTTC. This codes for CASTNYDEQYF.